This TCR beta chain emerged from a study of blood T cells in healthy people across ages. A second PCR, run for about 6 to 12 cycles, used a sample-barcoded 5' primer plus a J-beta primer mix. MiXCR, run by TCRdb on the 5' RACE reads, gives a single entry per CDR3 protein. The sample contains about 760,000 distinct CDR3 sequences, 25% of which appear only once. The CDR3 has 15 residues. V shed 8 bases and J 3 bases; nucleotides not matched to a gene: 7. The germline V gene has CDR1 SGHRS and CDR2 YFSETQ. These data also formed part of another study, on T cells of mothers and their children.

The clonotype was recovered from a boy aged 10-17 years in good health. This rearrangement joins TRBV5-1 to TRBJ2-3, with TRBD2 matching 12 bases. The sample comprised blood. CDR3 sequence: CASETSGSRTDTQYF. CDR3 nucleotide sequence: TGCGCCAGTGAGACTAGCGGGAGTCGGACAGATACGCAGTATTTT.